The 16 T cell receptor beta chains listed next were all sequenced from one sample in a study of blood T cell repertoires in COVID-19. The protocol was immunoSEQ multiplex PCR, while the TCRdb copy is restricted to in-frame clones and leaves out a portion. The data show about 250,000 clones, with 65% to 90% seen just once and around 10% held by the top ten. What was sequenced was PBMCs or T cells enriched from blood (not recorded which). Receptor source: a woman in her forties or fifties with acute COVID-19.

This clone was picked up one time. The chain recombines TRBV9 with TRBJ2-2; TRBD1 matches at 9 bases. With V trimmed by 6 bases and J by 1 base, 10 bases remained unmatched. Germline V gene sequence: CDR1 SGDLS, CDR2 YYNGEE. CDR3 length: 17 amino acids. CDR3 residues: CASTQSGGQGNTGELFF. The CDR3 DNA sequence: TGTGCCAGCACCCAGAGTGGGGGACAGGGGAACACCGGGGAGCTGTTTTTT.

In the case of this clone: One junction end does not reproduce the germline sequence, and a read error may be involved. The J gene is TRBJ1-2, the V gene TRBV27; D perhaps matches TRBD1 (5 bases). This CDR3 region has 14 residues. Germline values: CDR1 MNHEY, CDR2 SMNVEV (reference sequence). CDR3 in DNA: TGTCCCAGCAGTTTATCTGCGGGGGGCTATGGCTACACCTTC. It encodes CPSSLSAGGYGYTF.

CDR3 coding DNA: TGTGCCAGCAACCGATACGGACAGGAAGGAGCTGGAAACACCATATATTTT. Translation: CASNRYGQEGAGNTIYF. This rearrangement joins TRBV11-2 to TRBJ1-3; TRBD1 agrees at 7 bases. Germline CDR1 is SGHAT and CDR2 is FQNNGV. Trimming at V came to 7 bases and at J to 2 bases, leaving 14 bases not matched to a gene. The CDR3 totals 17 residues.

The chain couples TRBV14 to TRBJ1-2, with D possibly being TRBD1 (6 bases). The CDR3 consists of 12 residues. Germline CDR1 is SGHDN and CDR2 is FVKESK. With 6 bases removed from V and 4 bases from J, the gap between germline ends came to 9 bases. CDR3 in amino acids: CASSRTAYGYTF. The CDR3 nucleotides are TGTGCCAGCAGTAGGACAGCCTATGGCTACACCTTC.

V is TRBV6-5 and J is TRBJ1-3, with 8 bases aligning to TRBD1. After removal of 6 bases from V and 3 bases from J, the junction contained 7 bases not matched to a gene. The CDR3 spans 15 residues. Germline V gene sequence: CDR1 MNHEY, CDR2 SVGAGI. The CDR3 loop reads CASRPETGGGNTIYF. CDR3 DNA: TGTGCCAGCAGACCCGAAACAGGGGGTGGAAACACCATATATTTT.

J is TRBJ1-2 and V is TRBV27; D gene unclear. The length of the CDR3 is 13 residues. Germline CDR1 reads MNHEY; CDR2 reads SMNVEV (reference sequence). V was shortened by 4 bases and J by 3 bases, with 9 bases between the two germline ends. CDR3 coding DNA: TGTGCCAGCAGTTCCGGGAACGACTATGGCTACACCTTC. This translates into CASSSGNDYGYTF.

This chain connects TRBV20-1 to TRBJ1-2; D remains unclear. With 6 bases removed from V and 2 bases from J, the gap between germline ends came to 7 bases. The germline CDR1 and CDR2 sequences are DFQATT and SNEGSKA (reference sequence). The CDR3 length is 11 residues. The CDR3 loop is CSAPGNYGYTF. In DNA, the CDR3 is TGCAGTGCCCCGGGGAACTATGGCTACACCTTC.

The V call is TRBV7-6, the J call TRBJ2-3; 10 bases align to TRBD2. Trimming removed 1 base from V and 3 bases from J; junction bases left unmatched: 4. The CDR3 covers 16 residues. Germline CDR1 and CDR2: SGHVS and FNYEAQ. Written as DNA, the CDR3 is TGTGCCAGCAGCTTAGATTCAGCGGGGGGGACAGATACGCAGTATTTT. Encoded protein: CASSLDSAGGTDTQYF. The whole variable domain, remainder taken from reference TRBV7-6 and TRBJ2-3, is GAGVSQSPRYKVTKRGQDVALRCDPISGHVSLYWYRQALGQGPEFLTYFNYEAQQDKSGLPNDRFSAERPEGSISTLTIQRTEQRDSAMYRCASSLDSAGGTDTQYFGPGTRLTVL.

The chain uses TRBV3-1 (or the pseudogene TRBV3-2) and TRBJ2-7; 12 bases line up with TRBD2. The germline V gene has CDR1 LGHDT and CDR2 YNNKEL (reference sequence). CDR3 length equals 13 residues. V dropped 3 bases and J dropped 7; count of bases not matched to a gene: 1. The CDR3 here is CASSHGLAGEQYF. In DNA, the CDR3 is TGTGCCAGCAGCCACGGACTAGCGGGAGAGCAGTACTTC.

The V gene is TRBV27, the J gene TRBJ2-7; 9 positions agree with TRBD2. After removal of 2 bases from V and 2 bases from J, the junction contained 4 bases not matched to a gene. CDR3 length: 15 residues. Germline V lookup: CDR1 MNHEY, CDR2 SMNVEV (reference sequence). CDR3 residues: CASSLRRGGTYEQYF. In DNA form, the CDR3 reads TGTGCCAGCAGTTTACGGCGGGGGGGGACCTACGAGCAGTACTTC.

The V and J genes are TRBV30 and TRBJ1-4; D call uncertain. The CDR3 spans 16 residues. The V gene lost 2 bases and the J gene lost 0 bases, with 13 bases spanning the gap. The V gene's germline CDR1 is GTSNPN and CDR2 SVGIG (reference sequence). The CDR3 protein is CAWSSLARATNEKLFF. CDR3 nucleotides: TGTGCCTGGAGTTCATTGGCGCGGGCAACTAATGAAAAACTGTTTTTT.

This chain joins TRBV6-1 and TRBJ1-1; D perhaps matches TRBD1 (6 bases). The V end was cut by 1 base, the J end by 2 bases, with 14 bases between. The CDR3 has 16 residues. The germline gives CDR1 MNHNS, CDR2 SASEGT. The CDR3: CASSEEFGTLNTEAFF. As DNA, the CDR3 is TGTGCCAGCAGTGAAGAGTTCGGGACATTAAACACTGAAGCTTTCTTT.

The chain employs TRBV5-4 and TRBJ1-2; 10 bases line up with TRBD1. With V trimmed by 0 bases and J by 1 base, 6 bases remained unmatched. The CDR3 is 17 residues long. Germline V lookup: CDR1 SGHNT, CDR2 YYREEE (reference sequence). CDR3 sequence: CASSLGTGGWDNYGYTF. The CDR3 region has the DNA TGTGCCAGCAGCTTGGGGACAGGGGGATGGGATAACTATGGCTACACCTTC.

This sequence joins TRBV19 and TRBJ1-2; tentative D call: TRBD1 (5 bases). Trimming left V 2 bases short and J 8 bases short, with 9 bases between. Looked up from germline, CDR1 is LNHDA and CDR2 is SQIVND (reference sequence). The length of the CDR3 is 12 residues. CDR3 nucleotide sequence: TGTGCCAGTAGTATATCAGGGTCCGGCTACACCTTC. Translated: CASSISGSGYTF.

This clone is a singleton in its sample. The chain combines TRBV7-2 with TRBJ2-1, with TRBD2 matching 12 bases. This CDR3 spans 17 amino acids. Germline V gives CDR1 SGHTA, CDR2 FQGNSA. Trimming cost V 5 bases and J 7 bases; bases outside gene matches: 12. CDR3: CASSIGPPSGGANEQFF. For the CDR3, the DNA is TGTGCCAGCAGCATCGGGCCCCCTAGCGGGGGGGCAAATGAGCAGTTCTTC.

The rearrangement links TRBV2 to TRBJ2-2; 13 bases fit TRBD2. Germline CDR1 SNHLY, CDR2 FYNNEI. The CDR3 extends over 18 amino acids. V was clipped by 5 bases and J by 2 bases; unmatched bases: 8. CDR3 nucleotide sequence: TGTGCCAGCAGTCGGAATCGACTAGCGGGGGGTAACACCGGGGAGCTGTTTTTT. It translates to CASSRNRLAGGNTGELFF.